These T cell receptor beta chains were read from a single sample in a study of T cells in Graves' hyperthyroidism and ophthalmopathy. Each CDR3 protein is one row after TCRdb ran MiXCR on the multiplex PCR reads. The table has over 500,000 distinct CDR3 sequences, approximately 17% seen once. The sequenced sample consisted of blood. The receptors originated from a woman between 18 and 30 years old with Graves' ophthalmopathy. The CDR3 runs from the conserved cysteine through the conserved F or W. A D gene is named only where the DNA matches it firmly. Some rows have no size entry. The others give once, few or many, or a class for an expanded clone.

v_call	j_call	d_call	clone_size	cdr3_aa	cdr3_nt
TRBV7-9	TRBJ2-7	.	many	CASSSNQGMEVHEQYF	TGTGCCAGCAGCTCAAATCAGGGGATGGAGGTCCACGAGCAGTACTTC
TRBV7-6	TRBJ2-5	TRBD2	.	CASSLPRGSEETQYF	TGTGCCAGCAGCCTACCCCGCGGGAGCGAAGAGACCCAGTACTTC
TRBV20-1	TRBJ1-2	TRBD1	.	CSASGRTGWGKYGYTF	TGCAGTGCTAGCGGGAGGACAGGGTGGGGGAAATATGGCTACACCTTC
TRBV7-3	TRBJ1-3	.	.	CASSEHSSSGNTIYF	TGTGCCAGCAGCGAGCACTCGAGCTCTGGAAACACCATATATTTT
TRBV5-1	TRBJ2-1	TRBD2	many	CASSGGLAPHNEQFF	TGCGCCAGCAGCGGAGGACTAGCTCCCCACAATGAGCAGTTCTTC
TRBV27	TRBJ1-1	.	few	CASSFGQAAEAFF	TGTGCCAGCAGTTTCGGGCAGGCGGCTGAAGCTTTCTTT
TRBV6-5	TRBJ2-1	TRBD2	many	CASSYSAGGPNNEQFF	TGTGCCAGCAGTTACTCGGCGGGGGGACCCAACAATGAGCAGTTCTTC
TRBV7-9	TRBJ1-4	.	few	CASSLARSTNEKLFF	TGTGCCAGCAGCTTAGCCCGATCAACTAATGAAAAACTGTTTTTT
TRBV6-1	TRBJ2-3	TRBD1	few	CASSEYRGLADTQYF	TGTGCCAGCAGTGAATACAGGGGGCTCGCCGATACGCAGTATTTT
TRBV29-1	TRBJ2-7	.	.	CSVGSADSYEQYF	TGCAGCGTTGGATCGGCAGACTCCTACGAGCAGTACTTC
TRBV11-1	TRBJ2-3	.	.	CASSFELRADTQYF	TGTGCCAGCAGCTTTGAGCTAAGGGCAGATACGCAGTATTTT
TRBV12-3/TRBV12-4	TRBJ1-2	.	many	CASSPARVVSGGYTF	TGTGCCAGCAGCCCCGCTAGAGTCGTGTCGGGCGGCTACACCTTC
TRBV20-1	TRBJ2-3	.	many	CSARAPLAKGTDTQYF	TGCAGTGCTAGAGCGCCCCTAGCAAAAGGCACAGATACGCAGTATTTT
TRBV12-3/TRBV12-4	TRBJ2-2	TRBD1	few	CASQQGSGELFF	TGTGCCAGCCAACAGGGGTCCGGGGAGCTGTTTTTT
TRBV20-1	TRBJ1-1	.	many	CSAPVQGSQVSEAFF	TGCAGTGCTCCGGTCCAGGGGAGTCAGGTATCTGAAGCTTTCTTT
TRBV27	TRBJ1-1	.	many	CASSLGADTEAFF	TGTGCCAGCAGTTTAGGGGCGGACACTGAAGCTTTCTTT
TRBV7-2	TRBJ2-1	TRBD2	many	CASSARLAGVYNEQFF	TGTGCCAGCAGCGCGAGACTAGCGGGAGTCTACAATGAGCAGTTCTTC
TRBV5-1	TRBJ1-2	.	many	CASSFIQGGHGYTF	TGCGCCAGCAGCTTTATACAGGGAGGCCATGGCTACACCTTC
TRBV30	TRBJ2-7	.	many	CAWSQGPTYEQYF	TGTGCCTGGAGTCAGGGTCCCACCTACGAGCAGTACTTC
TRBV4-1	TRBJ2-7	TRBD1	many	CASSQDPAGGLNEQYF	TGCGCCAGCAGCCAAGACCCCGCAGGGGGCTTGAACGAGCAGTACTTC
TRBV4-1	TRBJ2-7	.	.	CASSQLFTSYEQYF	TGCGCCAGCAGCCAACTTTTTACAAGTTACGAGCAGTACTTC
TRBV7-2	TRBJ2-7	.	many	CASSWLENYEQYF	TGTGCCAGCAGCTGGCTGGAGAACTACGAGCAGTACTTC
TRBV28	TRBJ2-5	.	many	CASSLGGAGETQYF	TGTGCCAGCAGTTTAGGGGGCGCAGGAGAGACCCAGTACTTC